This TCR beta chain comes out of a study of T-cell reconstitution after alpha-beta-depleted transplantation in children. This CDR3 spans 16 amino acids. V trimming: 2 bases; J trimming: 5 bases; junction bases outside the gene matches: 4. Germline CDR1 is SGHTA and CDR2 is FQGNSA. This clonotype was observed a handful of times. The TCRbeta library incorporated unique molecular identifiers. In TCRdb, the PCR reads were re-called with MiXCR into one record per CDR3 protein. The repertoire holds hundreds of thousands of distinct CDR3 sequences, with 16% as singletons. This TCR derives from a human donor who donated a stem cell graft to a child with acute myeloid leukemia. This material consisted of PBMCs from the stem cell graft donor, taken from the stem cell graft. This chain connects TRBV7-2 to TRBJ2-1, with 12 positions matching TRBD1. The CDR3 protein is CASSLRDRGQDNEQFF. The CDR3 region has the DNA TGTGCCAGCAGCTTAAGGGACAGGGGGCAGGACAATGAGCAGTTCTTC.